The present T cell receptor beta chain was sequenced within a study of CD8+CD57+ T cells in acquired aplastic anemia. Overall study context: Isolated CD4+ and CD8+ cells, once sorted, yielded DNA averaging about 3.1 ug. Approximately 11 million reads were obtained on average for healthy donor CD4+ cells.

For CDR3 and TCR beta VDJ profiling, genomic DNA was the template used. TCRdb reprocessed the reads with MiXCR, giving one entry per CDR3 protein. The sample includes 100,000 to 150,000 distinct CDR3 sequences, more than 35% of them seen just once. Study results and limitations: Patients had roughly 30 CD8+ CDR3 sequences in common with controls (the shared set). CD8+ Simpson's diversity did not differ significantly between patients and controls.

This clonotype was recorded at least ten times. Its antigen is undetermined. V lost 5 bases and J 7 bases, leaving 17 bases between the germline ends. Germline CDR1 reads SEHNR; CDR2 reads FQNEAQ (reference sequence). This CDR3 contains 14 residues. The sequence came from a human donor in good health, serving as a control. The sample comprised sorted CD4+, CD8+, or CD8+CD57+ T cells (not recorded which) from PBMCs. This chain links TRBV7-9 with TRBJ1-2; the D gene is possibly TRBD1 (5 bases). As DNA, the CDR3 is TGTGCCAGCAGCATCTGGGGCGAAGGGGCTGGCTACACCTTC. This translates into CASSIWGEGAGYTF.